Listed here are 16 T cell receptor beta chains from one sample, sequenced in a study of tumor-infiltrating lymphocytes in primary liver carcinoma. The template, approximately 500 ng total RNA, yielded TCR beta cDNA made with a constant-region primer. Libraries of TCR beta came from three nested multiplex PCR rounds with slightly modified ARM-PCR. Researchers ran the first two PCR rounds for ten to eleven cycles each with TRBV1-TRBV30 forward primers and a C-beta reverse primer. TCRdb re-called the multiplex PCR reads through MiXCR, storing one row per CDR3 protein. The profile covers approximately 42,000 distinct CDR3 sequences, with approximately 82% appearing a single time and roughly two fifths taken by the ten largest. Between roughly 18 and 30 mg of unsorted bulk tissue served as the source from which RNA and DNA were co-extracted. The sample taken for sequencing was tumor-adjacent normal liver tissue. The receptors were sampled from a woman in her 30s with primary liver carcinoma and hepatitis B virus infection.

For this clonotype: A clone one base away is much larger, so this may be a read error. This rearrangement joins TRBV4-1 to TRBJ2-7, with D perhaps TRBD2 (6 bases). CDR1 and CDR2 (germline): MGHRA, YSYEKL. CDR3 length equals 15 residues. V gave up 3 bases and J gave up 9 bases, with 21 bases separating them. The CDR3 DNA reads as TGCGCCAGCAGCCAGGGGAGAGGAGGGAGAGGCGGGCAGTACTTC. This gives the protein CASSQGRGGRGGQYF.

On this clonotype itself: One end of the junction fails to match germline, which may point to a read error. The chain employs TRBV19 and TRBJ2-1, with 9 bases fitting TRBD2. The length of the CDR3 is 16 residues. CDR1 LNHDA and CDR2 SQIVND come from the germline V gene (reference sequence). CDR3 DNA: TGTGCCAGTAGTTCGCACGAGGCGGGAGGGACCAATGGGCAGTTCTTC. Translating it yields CASSSHEAGGTNGQFF.

The rearrangement links TRBV11-2 to TRBJ2-7; D gene ambiguous. Germline V gene lookup returns CDR1 SGHAT and CDR2 FQNNGV. The CDR3 runs 15 residues. V lost 0 bases, J lost 4 bases, and 13 bases lay in between. The CDR3 DNA follows: TGTGCCAGCAGCTTAGATCGTGCCGAAACATACGAGCAGTACTTC. The encoded protein is CASSLDRAETYEQYF.

To note about this clonotype: This may be a read error, as it is one base from a much larger clone. The genes are TRBV30 and TRBJ2-7; 9 bases fit TRBD2. V lost 1 base and J lost 5; bases outside the gene matches: 12. The CDR3 totals 16 residues. The V gene's germline CDR1 is GTSNPN and CDR2 SVGIG (reference sequence). CDR3: CAWSEGMAGGGNEQYF. CDR3 bases: TGTGCCTGGAGTGAGGGCATGGCGGGAGGGGGTAACGAGCAGTACTTC.

As to this clonotype: Compared with germline, one end of the junction differs, possibly owing to a read error. The V call is TRBV7-9, the J call TRBJ1-1; D gene ambiguous. Germline CDR1 and CDR2: SEHNR and FQNEAQ (reference sequence). CDR3 length equals 12 residues. The CDR3 bases are TGTGTCAGCGGTACTTCAAACACTGAAGCTATCTTT. Protein sequence: CVSGTSNTEAIF.

A word on this clonotype: An end of the junction differs from the germline gene, which may be a read error. The chain is built from TRBV29-1 and TRBJ1-1, with 11 bases fitting TRBD1. Per the germline V gene, CDR1 is SQVTM and CDR2 is ANQGSEA. The CDR3 length is 17 residues. The CDR3 DNA reads as TGCAGCGTTGCTGATTACGGGACAGGGGGACGGGGCACTGAGGCTTTCTTT. The encoded protein is CSVADYGTGGRGTEAFF.

This clonotype has a single count. Because it lacks the conserved phenylalanine or tryptophan at the end, this CDR3 is likely a read error. This chain uses TRBV29-1 with TRBJ2-5; D remains unclear. The germline CDR1 and CDR2 sequences are SQVTM and ANQGSEA. This CDR3 is 16 amino acids long. This chain's CDR3 is CSVEASRLGLQESQYS. Written as DNA, the CDR3 is TGCAGCGTTGAAGCCTCCCGGTTAGGGCTCCAAGAGAGCCAGTACTCC.

About this clonotype: A much larger clone differs from this one at a single base, so this may be a read error. V and J are TRBV25-1 and TRBJ2-2; TRBD1 matches at 9 bases. Germline trimming cut 7 bases from V and 5 bases from J; bases unmatched to any gene: 11. The CDR3 sequence is 16 residues long. Germline values: CDR1 MGHDK, CDR2 SYGVNS. The CDR3 loop is CASNSAGTGITGELFF. CDR3 coding DNA: TGTGCCAGCAACTCAGCCGGGACAGGGATTACCGGGGAGCTGTTTTTT.

Turning to this clonotype: This clone may be a read error of a much larger clone one base away. The chain has TRBV11-2 and TRBJ2-1, with D unclear. CDR3 length: 16 residues. Germline loops: CDR1 SGHAT, CDR2 FQNNGV. CDR3 nucleotide sequence: TGTGCCAGCGGCGCAGACCCGTGTAGCTCCTACAATGAGCAGTTTTTC. Its translation: CASGADPCSSYNEQFF.

Turning to this clonotype: Because it lacks the conserved phenylalanine or tryptophan at the end, this CDR3 is likely a read error. Because the CDR3's place on the DNA is in doubt, the DNA is left out and the CDR3 is given as listed by TCRdb. The V gene is TRBV30, the J gene TRBJ1-1; the D call in the table, TRBD1, was not verified against the DNA. Germline lookup yields CDR1 GTSNPN and CDR2 SVGIG (reference sequence). The CDR3 is 13 residues long, ends included. CDR3 region: CAWSYRGLPHALI.

Of note for this clonotype: The CDR3 carries no conserved terminal phenylalanine or tryptophan, so it likely arises from a read error. This chain links TRBV11-2 with TRBJ2-1; weak D call: TRBD2 (6 bases). This CDR3 contains 14 residues. Germline V CDR1 and CDR2: SGHAT, FQNNGV. CDR3 in DNA: TGTGCCGGCAGCCTCGGGGGTACGTGTAATGAGCAGTTCTCC. It is translated as CAGSLGGTCNEQFS.

With respect to this clonotype: Since no conserved phenylalanine or tryptophan closes the CDR3, a read error is the likely cause. The rearrangement uses TRBV11-2 and TRBJ1-6; D gene uncertain. The CDR3 has 16 residues. CDR1 and CDR2 (germline): SGHAT, FQNNGV. With 9 bases removed from V and 2 bases from J, the gap between germline ends came to 17 bases. CDR3 bases: TGTGCCAGTAGCCCGGATTTCGGGACCTATAATTCACCCCTCCACTGT. This encodes CASSPDFGTYNSPLHC.

This clonotype was observed at least ten times. The chain links TRBV28 to TRBJ1-5, with TRBD1 matching over 8 bases. The CDR3 totals 14 residues. Germline values: CDR1 MDHEN, CDR2 SYDVKM. V shed 3 bases and J 7 bases; nucleotides not matched to a gene: 5. The CDR3 DNA reads TGTGCCAGCAGTTTCGACAGGGGCTGGCAGCCCCAGCATTTT. Translation: CASSFDRGWQPQHF.

Points on this clonotype: An end of the junction differs from the germline gene, which may be a read error. This rearrangement joins TRBV29-1 to TRBJ1-6, with 10 positions matching TRBD1. This CDR3 has 16 amino acids. Germline V gives CDR1 SQVTM, CDR2 ANQGSEA. In DNA form, the CDR3 reads TGCAGCGTTGAAGATCGGAGGGGGACAGGGGATTCACCCCCCCACTTT. This sequence encodes CSVEDRRGTGDSPPHF.

In its sample, this clonotype was seen once. This chain connects TRBV2 to TRBJ2-3, with no clear D. Trimming took off 11 bases at V and 5 bases at J, with 17 bases between the two ends. Germline V gene sequence: CDR1 SNHLY, CDR2 FYNNEI. This CDR3 spans 13 amino acids. The CDR3 DNA is TGTGCCGGTTCCCCCCAGGATTTAGATACGCAGTATTTT. Translating it yields CAGSPQDLDTQYF.

In this sample, this clonotype turned up once. V gene TRBV11-2 combines with J gene TRBJ1-2; 7 bases are a match to TRBD1. This CDR3 is built from 13 residues. Germline CDR1 SGHAT, CDR2 FQNNGV. The CDR3 protein is CTNTQGGGGDYTF. The CDR3 nucleotides read TGTACCAACACCCAGGGGGGGGGTGGAGACTACACCTTC.